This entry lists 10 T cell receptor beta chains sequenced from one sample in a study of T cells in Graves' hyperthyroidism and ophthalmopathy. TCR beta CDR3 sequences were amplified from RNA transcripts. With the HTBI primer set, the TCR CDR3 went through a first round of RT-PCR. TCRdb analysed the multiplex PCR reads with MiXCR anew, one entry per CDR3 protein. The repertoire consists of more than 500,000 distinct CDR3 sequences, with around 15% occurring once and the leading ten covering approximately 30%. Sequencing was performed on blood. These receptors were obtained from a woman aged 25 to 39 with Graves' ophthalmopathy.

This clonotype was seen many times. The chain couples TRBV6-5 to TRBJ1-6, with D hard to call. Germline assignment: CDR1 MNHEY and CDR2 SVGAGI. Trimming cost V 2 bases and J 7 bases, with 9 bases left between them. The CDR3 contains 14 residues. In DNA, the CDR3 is TGTGCCAGCAGTTACAAGGCGGGCAATTCACCCCTCCACTTT. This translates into CASSYKAGNSPLHF.

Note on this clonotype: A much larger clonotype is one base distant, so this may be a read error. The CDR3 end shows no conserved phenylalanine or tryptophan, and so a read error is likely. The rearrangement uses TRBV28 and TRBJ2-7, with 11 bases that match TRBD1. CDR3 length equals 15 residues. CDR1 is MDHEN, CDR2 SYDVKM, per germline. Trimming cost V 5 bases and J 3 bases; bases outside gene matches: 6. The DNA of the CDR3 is TGTGCCAGCAGTCTAGCGGACAGGGGGCACTACGAGCAGTACCTC. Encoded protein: CASSLADRGHYEQYL.

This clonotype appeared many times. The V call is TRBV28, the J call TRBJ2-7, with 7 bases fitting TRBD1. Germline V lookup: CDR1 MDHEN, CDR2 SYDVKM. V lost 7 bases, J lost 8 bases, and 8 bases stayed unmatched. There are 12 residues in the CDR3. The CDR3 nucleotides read TGTGCCAGCAACGAAGACAGGGAAAAGCAGTACTTC. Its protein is CASNEDREKQYF. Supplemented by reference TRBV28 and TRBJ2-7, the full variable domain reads DVKVTQSSRYLVKRTGEKVFLECVQDMDHENMFWYRQDPGLGLRLIYFSYDVKMKEKGDIPEGYSVSREKKERFSLILESASTNQTSMYLCASNEDREKQYFGPGTRLTVT.

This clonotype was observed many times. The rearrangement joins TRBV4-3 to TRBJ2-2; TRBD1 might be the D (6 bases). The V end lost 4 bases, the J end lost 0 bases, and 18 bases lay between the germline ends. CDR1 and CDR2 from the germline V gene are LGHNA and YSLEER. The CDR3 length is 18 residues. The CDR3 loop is CASSLVVRTASNTGELFF. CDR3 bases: TGCGCCAGCAGCCTAGTAGTGCGGACAGCGTCGAACACCGGGGAGCTGTTTTTT.

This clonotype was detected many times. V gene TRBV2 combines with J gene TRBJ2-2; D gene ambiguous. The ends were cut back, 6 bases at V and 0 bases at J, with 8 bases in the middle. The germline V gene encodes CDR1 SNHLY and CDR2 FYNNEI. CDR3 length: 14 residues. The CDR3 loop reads CASRGSSNTGELFF. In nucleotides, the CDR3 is TGTGCCAGCAGGGGCAGCTCGAACACCGGGGAGCTGTTTTTT.

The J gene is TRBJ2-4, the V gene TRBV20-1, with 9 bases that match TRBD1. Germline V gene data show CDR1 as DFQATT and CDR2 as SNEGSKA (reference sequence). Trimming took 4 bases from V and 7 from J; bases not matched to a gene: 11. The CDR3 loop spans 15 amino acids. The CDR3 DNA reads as TGCAGTGCTACCCCTCTCGACAGGGGGGTTAACATTCAGTACTTC. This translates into CSATPLDRGVNIQYF.

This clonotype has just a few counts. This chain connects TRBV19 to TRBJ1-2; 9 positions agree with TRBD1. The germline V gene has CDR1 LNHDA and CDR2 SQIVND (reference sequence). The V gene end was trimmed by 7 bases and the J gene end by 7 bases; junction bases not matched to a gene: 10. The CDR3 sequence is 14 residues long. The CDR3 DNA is TGTGCCAGTACTCCCGGGACAGGGTCCGGTGGCTACACCTTC. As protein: CASTPGTGSGGYTF.

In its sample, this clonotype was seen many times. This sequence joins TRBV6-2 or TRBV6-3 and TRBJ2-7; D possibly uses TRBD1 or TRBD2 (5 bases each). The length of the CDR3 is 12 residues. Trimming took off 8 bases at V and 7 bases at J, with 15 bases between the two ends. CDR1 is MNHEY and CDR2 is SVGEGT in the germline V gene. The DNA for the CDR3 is TGTGCCAGCGGGCGCGGCTGGGGGGAGCAGTACTTC. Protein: CASGRGWGEQYF.

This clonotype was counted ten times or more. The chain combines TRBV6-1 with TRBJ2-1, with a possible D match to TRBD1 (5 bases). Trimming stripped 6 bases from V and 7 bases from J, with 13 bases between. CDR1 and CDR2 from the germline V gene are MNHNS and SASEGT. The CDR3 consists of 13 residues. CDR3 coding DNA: TGTGCCAGCAGGCAGGGATACAGAAATGAGCAGTTCTTC. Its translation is CASRQGYRNEQFF.

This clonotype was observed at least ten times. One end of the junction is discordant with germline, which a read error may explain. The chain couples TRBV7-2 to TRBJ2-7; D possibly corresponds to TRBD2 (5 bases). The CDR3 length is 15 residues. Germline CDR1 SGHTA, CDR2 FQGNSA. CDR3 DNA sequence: TGTGCCAGCAGCTTGATATGGGAGAACTCCCACGAGCAGTACTTC. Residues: CASSLIWENSHEQYF.